This T cell receptor (beta chain) was observed in a study of T-cell memory formation after mild COVID-19. Across the whole study: Largely, TCR clusters stayed within a single donor.

As to this clonotype: What it binds is unknown.

Germline V gene sequence: CDR1 SGHTA, CDR2 FQGTGA. This CDR3 is built from 12 residues. The V and J ends lost 6 bases and 7 bases respectively, with 9 bases between them. A single record per CDR3 protein comes from TCRdb applying MiXCR to the 5' RACE reads. This repertoire shows over 350,000 distinct CDR3 sequences, roughly 26% found once; its top ten account for 8.5% to 9%. General study results and limits: Nothing showed for sure that second-wave clones peaking on day 37 were SARS-CoV-2 specific. Among CD4+ contracting clones, most were CM and EM, and CD8+ ones EMRA.

V is TRBV7-3 and J is TRBJ2-2, with no clear D. This receptor was identified in an adult woman who had mild COVID-19 (a few samples of this study predate the infection). Cell type and time point are not known. Material for sequencing was PBMCs or a T cell subset sorted from them (not recorded which). Written as DNA, the CDR3 is TGTGCCAGCAGACCCGTGGACGGGGAGCTGTTTTTT. Translation gives CASRPVDGELFF.